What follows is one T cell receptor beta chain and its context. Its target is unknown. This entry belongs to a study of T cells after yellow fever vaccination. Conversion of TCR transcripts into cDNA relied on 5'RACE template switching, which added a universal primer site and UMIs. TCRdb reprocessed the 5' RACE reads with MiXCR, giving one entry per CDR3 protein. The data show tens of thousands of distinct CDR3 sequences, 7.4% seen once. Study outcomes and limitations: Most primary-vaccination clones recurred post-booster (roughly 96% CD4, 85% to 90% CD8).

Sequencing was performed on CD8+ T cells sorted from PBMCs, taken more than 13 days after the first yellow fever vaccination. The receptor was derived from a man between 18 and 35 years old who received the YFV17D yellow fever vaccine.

The CDR3: CASSLAGTGSNQPQHF. The CDR3 bases are TGTGCCAGCAGTTTAGCAGGGACAGGGAGCAATCAGCCCCAGCATTTT. This chain uses TRBV12-3 or TRBV12-4 with TRBJ1-5; 9 bases are shared with TRBD1. The length of the CDR3 is 16 residues. V was pared by 0 bases and J by 1 base, with 1 base of the junction left unmatched.